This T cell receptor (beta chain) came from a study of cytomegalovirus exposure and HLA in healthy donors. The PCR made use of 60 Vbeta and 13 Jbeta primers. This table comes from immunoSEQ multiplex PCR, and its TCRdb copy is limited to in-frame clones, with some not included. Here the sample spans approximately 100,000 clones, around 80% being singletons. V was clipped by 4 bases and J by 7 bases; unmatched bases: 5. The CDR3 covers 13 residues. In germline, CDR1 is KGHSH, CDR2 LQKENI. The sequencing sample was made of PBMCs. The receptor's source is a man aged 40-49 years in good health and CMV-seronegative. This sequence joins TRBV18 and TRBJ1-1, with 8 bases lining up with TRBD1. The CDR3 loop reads CASSLTGGHEAFF. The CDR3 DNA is TGTGCCAGCTCACTTACAGGGGGACATGAAGCTTTCTTT.